The T cell receptor (beta chain) under discussion was sequenced for a study of blood T cell repertoires in COVID-19. Only one count was recorded for this clone. At one end, the junction sequence differs from germline, possibly due to a read error. Original processing notes: From reference gene primer amplification, estimates of nucleated cell counts were derived. The assay was immunoSEQ multiplex PCR, and TCRdb's table has in-frame clones only and misses some. D and trimming come from the DNA, and the V and J calls and clone size come from that table. This sample has about 120,000 clones, with 87% found just once. The sequenced sample consisted of peripheral blood. This TCR derives from a human donor in a cohort sampled during active COVID-19.

The CDR3 is CASSPTRKSGITF. In DNA form, the CDR3 reads TGTGCCAGCAGCCCAACCCGGAAGTCGGGGATCACGTTC. The chain employs TRBV7-9 and TRBJ1-2; D gene unclear. The CDR3 is 13 residues long. Germline-derived CDR1 and CDR2 are SEHNR and FQNEAQ (reference sequence).